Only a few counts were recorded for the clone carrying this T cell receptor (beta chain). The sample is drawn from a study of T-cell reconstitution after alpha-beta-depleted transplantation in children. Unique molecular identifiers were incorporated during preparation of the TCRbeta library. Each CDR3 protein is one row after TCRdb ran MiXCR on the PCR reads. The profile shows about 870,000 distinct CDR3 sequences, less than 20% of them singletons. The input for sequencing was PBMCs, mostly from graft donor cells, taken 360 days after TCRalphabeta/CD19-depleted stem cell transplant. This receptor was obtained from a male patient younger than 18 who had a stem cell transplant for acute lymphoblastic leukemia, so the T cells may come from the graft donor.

The DNA of the CDR3 is TGTGCCAGCAGCAAAACCAGTGGGGGGAACATTCAGTACTTC. Protein: CASSKTSGGNIQYF. The V gene is TRBV12-3 or TRBV12-4, the J gene TRBJ2-4; TRBD2 might be the D (6 bases). CDR3 length: 14 residues. V was clipped by 6 bases and J by 7 bases, with 16 bases between them.